This entry features one T cell receptor beta chain sequence. Its antigen remains unidentified. Other DNA sequences in this sample translate to the same CDR3. The entry originates in a study of long-term antiretroviral therapy in people with HIV. At least two post-ART and at least one pre-ART PBMC sample were available for each donor. Every participant with HIV received treatment in the United States. Between the trimmed V and J ends, which lost 1 base and 4 bases, there was a span of 7 bases. This CDR3 comprises 13 residues. CDR1 and CDR2 (germline): MGHDK, SYGVNS. Sequencing relied on immunoSEQ assay v3.0, run at survey level. Measured with immunoSEQ multiplex PCR; TCRdb has only the in-frame clones, and not every one. Altogether about 17,000 clones are present, about nine tenths being singletons, with the ten largest covering under 15%. Study conclusions and caveats: Clonotypes expanded prior to ART showed repertoire dominance at all sampled time points. Subsequent to ART, diversity was augmented yet persisted below that of transplant donor controls.

This rearrangement joins TRBV25-1 to TRBJ1-2; D is possibly TRBD1 (5 bases). The sample here was unsorted PBMCs, taken 0.6 years after starting antiretroviral therapy. The sequence was obtained from a woman in her forties with HIV. The CDR3 nucleotides are TGTGCCAGCAGTGAATCGGGACTCTATGGCTACACCTTC. Amino acids: CASSESGLYGYTF.